The clone carrying this TCR beta chain was found a few times. The CDR3 has 13 amino acids. V shed 5 bases and J 9 bases; nucleotides not matched to a gene: 5. CDR1 SGHTA and CDR2 FQGTGA come from the germline V gene. The data are from a study of cytomegalovirus exposure and HLA in healthy donors. The PCR made use of 60 Vbeta and 13 Jbeta primers. Libraries were prepared by immunoSEQ multiplex PCR; TCRdb keeps only in-frame clonotypes and omits some of them. The sample carries around 100,000 clones, about a tenth recorded once. The receptor's source is a man aged 40-49 years in good health and CMV-seropositive. V gene TRBV7-3 combines with J gene TRBJ2-1; 9 bases line up with TRBD2. The sequencing input was PBMCs. CDR3 sequence reads: CASSRGGGREQFF. The CDR3 DNA follows: TGTGCCAGCAGCCGCGGGGGGGGCCGTGAGCAGTTCTTC.